The 5 T cell receptor beta chains in this list originate from one sample, sequenced in a study of beta chain features in type 1 diabetes. TCRB transcripts that were expressed got sequenced, as all of the isolated RNA had been reverse transcribed. Sequencing was performed with immunoSEQ multiplex PCR; in TCRdb, only in-frame clones are kept and a portion is missing. The sample has around 500,000 clones, about an eighth seen once. Sample: naive CD4+ T cells from blood. Source of these receptors: a woman aged 18 to 35 in good health.

The chain combines TRBV19 with TRBJ1-2; D is ambiguous. This CDR3 contains 13 residues. Germline CDR1 is LNHDA and CDR2 is SQIVND (reference sequence). V shed 4 bases and J shed 8 bases, with 14 bases lying between them. CDR3 DNA sequence: TGTGCCAGTAGTACAAGTTCCGTATACGGCTACACCTTC. Amino acids: CASSTSSVYGYTF. Drawing the rest from reference TRBV19 and TRBJ1-2, the complete variable domain is DGGITQSPKYLFRKEGQNVTLSCEQNLNHDAMYWYRQDPGQGLRLIYYSQIVNDFQKGDIAEGYSVSREKKESFPLTVTSAQKNPTAFYLCASSTSSVYGYTFGSGTRLTVV.

This clone was seen more than once but under ten times. The same CDR3 arises from other DNA sequences in this sample as well. The chain is built from TRBV30 and TRBJ1-4; D is perhaps TRBD1 (6 bases). Germline V gene lookup returns CDR1 GTSNPN and CDR2 SVGIG (reference sequence). This CDR3 is built from 13 residues. The V and J ends lost 3 bases and 4 bases respectively, with 9 bases between them. CDR3 DNA sequence: TGTGCCTGGAGAGGGGGATTTAATGAAAAACTGTTTTTT. Protein product: CAWRGGFNEKLFF.

This clone was counted a few times. The J gene is TRBJ2-7, the V gene TRBV2; D could derive from TRBD1 or TRBD2 (5 bases each). CDR1 is SNHLY, CDR2 FYNNEI, per germline. The V and J ends lost 8 bases and 2 bases respectively, with 13 bases between them. The CDR3 loop spans 13 amino acids. CDR3 in DNA: TGTGCCAGCTCCCCGGGGCCGGCCTACGAGCAGTACTTC. Amino acid sequence: CASSPGPAYEQYF.

This clone was seen more than once but under ten times. This chain uses TRBV29-1 with TRBJ2-2; D is unresolved. This CDR3 spans 14 amino acids. Per the germline V gene, CDR1 is SQVTM and CDR2 is ANQGSEA. V lost 5 bases and J lost 2, with 12 bases in between. The CDR3 sequence: CSVIALDNTGELFF. Written as DNA, the CDR3 is TGCAGCGTTATCGCGCTGGATAACACCGGGGAGCTGTTTTTT.

V and J are TRBV7-2 and TRBJ2-3; 7 nucleotides line up with TRBD2. The CDR3 contains 16 residues. The trim removed 5 bases at V and 0 bases at J, leaving 8 bases unmatched. Germline V CDR1 and CDR2: SGHTA, FQGNSA. The CDR3 here is CASSIREAGSTDTQYF. In DNA, the CDR3 is TGTGCCAGCAGCATCCGGGAGGCCGGGAGCACAGATACGCAGTATTTT.